Below are 14 T cell receptor beta chains sequenced from a single sample in a study of blood T cells in healthy people across ages. The use of a sample-barcoded 5' primer and a J-beta primer mix characterized a second PCR of about 6 to 12 cycles. TCRdb recomputed calls from the 5' RACE reads with MiXCR, one row per CDR3 protein. The sample has about 580,000 distinct CDR3 sequences, 45% to 55% seen once; the top ten hold roughly 24%. Source material: blood. Receptors originate from a man older than 75 in good health.

The J gene is TRBJ2-2, the V gene TRBV6-2 or TRBV6-3; the match to TRBD2 covers 9 bases. Germline V CDR1 and CDR2: MNHEY, SVGEGT. The CDR3 is 14 residues long. After removal of 8 bases from V and 6 bases from J, the junction contained 7 bases not matched to a gene. CDR3 nucleotides: TGTGCCAGCCGACCGGGACTAGCCGCCGGGGAGCTGTTTTTT. It yields the protein CASRPGLAAGELFF.

This chain connects TRBV5-5 to TRBJ2-7; D unresolved. The V end lost 3 bases, the J end lost 4 bases, and 17 bases lay between the germline ends. Germline CDR1 is SGHKS and CDR2 is YYEKEE (reference sequence). The CDR3 consists of 15 residues. CDR3: CASSSSAAREYEQYF. Written as DNA, the CDR3 is TGTGCCAGCAGCTCCTCGGCCGCTCGCGAATACGAGCAGTACTTC.

The rearrangement links TRBV20-1 to TRBJ2-5, with TRBD1 matching over 9 bases. The germline gives CDR1 DFQATT, CDR2 SNEGSKA (reference sequence). The CDR3 loop spans 13 amino acids. V lost 7 bases, J lost 1 base, and 4 bases stayed unmatched. Written as DNA, the CDR3 is TGCAGTGGCCCGGACAGGGGCCAAGAGACCCAGTACTTC. It codes for CSGPDRGQETQYF.

The chain has TRBV29-1 and TRBJ2-1; 8 nucleotides align to TRBD2. Germline V CDR1 and CDR2: SQVTM, ANQGSEA. V lost 5 bases, J lost 5 bases, and 2 bases stayed unmatched. The CDR3 is made up of 12 amino acids. CDR3 DNA: TGCAGCGTTAAGCGGGGGAACAATGAGCAGTTCTTC. It specifies CSVKRGNNEQFF.

CDR3 loop: CASSQEGGGTSGNTIYF. The CDR3 DNA reads as TGTGCCAGCAGCCAAGAAGGAGGAGGGACCTCTGGAAACACCATATATTTT. V and J are TRBV3-1 and TRBJ1-3; a weak D match, TRBD1 (5 bases). This CDR3 has 17 residues. The V gene lost 0 bases and the J gene lost 0 bases, with 12 bases spanning the gap. The germline V gene has CDR1 LGHDT and CDR2 YNNKEL (reference sequence).

This clonotype has just a few counts. The chain employs TRBV12-3 or TRBV12-4 and TRBJ2-5, with 7 positions matching TRBD2. The CDR3 is 14 amino acids. After removal of 6 bases from V and 1 base from J, the junction contained 5 bases not matched to a gene. As DNA, the CDR3 is TGTGCCAGCAGCCGTGGGACTATCCAAGAGACCCAGTACTTC. Translation: CASSRGTIQETQYF.

This chain uses TRBV12-3 or TRBV12-4 with TRBJ2-4; 7 bases agree with TRBD2. The J call may not be correct, given that the DNA end is closer to TRBJ2-7. This CDR3 comprises 16 residues. This CDR3 reads CASSLGVGRGNYEQYF. CDR3 in DNA: TGTGCCAGCAGTTTGGGCGTTGGGCGGGGGAACTACGAGCAGTACTTC.

The chain is built from TRBV20-1 and TRBJ2-1; unclear D gene. The end of the DNA aligns better with TRBJ2-7, so the J call may be wrong. The CDR3 length is 13 residues. Germline assignment: CDR1 DFQATT and CDR2 SNEGSKA (reference sequence). CDR3 DNA: TGCAGTGCTAGGGCGTATGCCTACAATGAGCAGTACTTC. Its translation is CSARAYAYNEQYF.

The chain recombines TRBV20-1 with TRBJ2-5; possibly TRBD2 for D (6 bases). The V end lost 0 bases, the J end lost 3 bases, and 11 bases lay between the germline ends. The CDR3 has 14 amino acids. Germline CDR1 is DFQATT and CDR2 is SNEGSKA (reference sequence). Written as DNA, the CDR3 is TGCAGTGCTAGAGACCCTAGCGCTAAAGAGACCCAGTACTTC. It specifies CSARDPSAKETQYF.

This clonotype was seen only a few times. The chain links TRBV7-2 to TRBJ2-1; 9 bases fit TRBD2. With 2 bases clipped from V and 5 bases from J, the junction kept 13 bases outside the gene matches. Germline V gene sequence: CDR1 SGHTA, CDR2 FQGNSA. This CDR3 region has 18 residues. This chain's CDR3 is CASSLLPIAGELNNEQFF. The CDR3 DNA is TGTGCCAGCAGCTTATTGCCGATAGCGGGAGAACTAAACAATGAGCAGTTCTTC.

This rearrangement joins TRBV6-2 or TRBV6-3 to TRBJ2-5; D call uncertain. From germline, CDR1 is MNHEY and CDR2 SVGEGT. The CDR3 length is 14 residues. V was shortened by 7 bases and J by 5 bases, with 17 bases between the two germline ends. This CDR3 reads CASMKDPLGETQYF. CDR3 coding DNA: TGTGCCAGCATGAAGGACCCCCTAGGGGAGACCCAGTACTTC.

The gene calls are TRBV7-2 and TRBJ2-1; 7 positions match TRBD1. CDR1 SGHTA and CDR2 FQGNSA come from the germline V gene. With V trimmed by 7 bases and J by 2 bases, 5 bases remained unmatched. This CDR3 is 14 amino acids long. In DNA form, the CDR3 reads TGTGCCAGCAAACCGGGACAGACCTACAATGAGCAGTTCTTC. Translated: CASKPGQTYNEQFF.

This clonotype was counted once. This sequence joins TRBV11-1 and TRBJ1-1; the D is unclear. Germline V gives CDR1 SGHAT, CDR2 FQDESV (reference sequence). The CDR3 consists of 14 residues. V lost 5 bases to trimming and J lost 0 bases, with 10 bases between them. The CDR3 loop is CASSTQVLNTEAFF. CDR3 nucleotide sequence: TGTGCCAGCAGCACCCAGGTTCTGAACACTGAAGCTTTCTTT.

The V call is TRBV11-2, the J call TRBJ1-2; D gene uncertain. Trimming left V 8 bases short and J 8 bases short, with 15 bases between. The CDR3 spans 12 residues. The germline V gene has CDR1 SGHAT and CDR2 FQNNGV. CDR3 DNA sequence: TGTGCCAGCGGACGGGGTCCCGGGGGCTACACCTTC. Encoded protein: CASGRGPGGYTF.